This record concerns one T cell receptor (beta chain) sequence. Its target is unknown. Germline is not matched at one junction end, which may reflect a read error. The data are from a study of beta chain features in type 1 diabetes. CDR3 length: 15 amino acids. Germline values: CDR1 SSHAT, CDR2 FNYEAQ (reference sequence). Study-wide points: Among patients with Type 1 diabetes, TCRB CDR3s were moderately but significantly shorter in every one of the four CD4+ subsets.

Of the isolated RNA, all was reverse transcribed, and so the sequenced material was expressed TCRB transcripts. Approximately 3.5 million reads, on average, came from each naive, central memory and regulatory T cell sample. Using immunoSEQ multiplex PCR, the repertoire was profiled, and TCRdb retains in-frame clones only, with some absent. The repertoire holds about 330,000 clones, with 11% as singletons. This clonotype was sampled from a woman younger than 45 in good health. Specimen: naive CD4+ T cells from blood. The rearrangement links TRBV7-7 to TRBJ2-5, with D perhaps matching TRBD1 (5 bases). The CDR3 DNA reads TGTGCTAGCAGCTTAAATCAGGGAATCATGGAGACCCAGTACTTC. Translation gives CASSLNQGIMETQYF.